This passage covers 12 T cell receptor beta chains from one sample sequenced in a study of blood T cell repertoires in COVID-19. TCRdb's table, derived via immunoSEQ multiplex PCR, lists solely in-frame clones and lacks some. The sample has around 140,000 clones, about 90% seen once. The sequenced material came from PBMCs or T cells enriched from blood (not recorded which). The receptors derive from a man aged 55 to 69 who had recovered from COVID-19.

Here the CDR3 reads CASRKERIEQYF. In nucleotides, the CDR3 is TGTGCCAGCAGGAAGGAGCGGATCGAGCAGTACTTC. V and J are TRBV7-9 and TRBJ2-7; perhaps TRBD2 as D (5 bases). The V and J ends lost 6 bases and 6 bases respectively, with 12 bases between them. Germline CDR1 SEHNR, CDR2 FQNEAQ (reference sequence). The CDR3 is made up of 12 amino acids.

This rearrangement joins TRBV2 to TRBJ1-3, with 9 bases lining up with TRBD1. After removal of 0 bases from V and 7 bases from J, the junction contained 1 base not matched to a gene. Germline CDR1 is SNHLY and CDR2 is FYNNEI. CDR3 length: 14 amino acids. The CDR3 loop reads CASSEATGGNTIYF. The DNA of the CDR3 is TGTGCCAGCAGTGAAGCTACAGGGGGCAACACCATATATTTT.

This clone was observed a few times. The chain is built from TRBV28 and TRBJ1-2, with D unresolved. Trimming removed 6 bases at V and 7 bases at J, with 18 bases between. The germline CDR1 and CDR2 sequences are MDHEN and SYDVKM. CDR3 length equals 14 residues. The chain's CDR3 is CASSSRPRGGGYTF. CDR3 sequence (DNA): TGTGCCAGCAGCTCCCGCCCTCGGGGTGGTGGCTACACCTTC.

This chain links TRBV30 with TRBJ2-1; 7 nucleotides agree with TRBD1. V trimming: 2 bases; J trimming: 6 bases; junction bases outside the gene matches: 4. The CDR3 extends over 13 amino acids. Germline values: CDR1 GTSNPN, CDR2 SVGIG (reference sequence). CDR3 sequence reads: CAWSTTGFNEQFF. CDR3 nucleotide sequence: TGTGCCTGGAGTACGACAGGGTTCAATGAGCAGTTCTTC. The full variable domain, with the rest looked up from reference TRBV30 and TRBJ2-1, is SQTIHQWPATLVQPVGSPLSLECTVEGTSNPNLYWYRQAAGRGLQLLFYSVGIGQISSEVPQNLSASRPQDRQFILSSKKLLLSDSGFYLCAWSTTGFNEQFFGPGTRLTVL.

The rearrangement uses TRBV11-2 and TRBJ2-5; 8 bases map to TRBD1. This CDR3 region has 12 residues. The ends lost 4 bases at V and 5 bases at J; junction bases unmatched: 0. CDR1 is SGHAT, CDR2 FQNNGV, per germline. The CDR3 sequence is CASSWDRETQYF. The CDR3 DNA is TGTGCCAGCAGCTGGGACAGGGAGACCCAGTACTTC. The full variable domain, in which reference TRBV11-2 and TRBJ2-5 provide the parts outside the CDR3, is EAGVAQSPRYKIIEKRQSVAFWCNPISGHATLYWYQQILGQGPKLLIQFQNNGVVDDSQLPKDRFSAERLKGVDSTLKIQPAKLEDSAVYLCASSWDRETQYFGPGTRLLVL.

This clone was seen a single time. This chain uses TRBV5-4 with TRBJ2-6; 10 nucleotides line up with TRBD1. The germline V gene encodes CDR1 SGHNT and CDR2 YYREEE (reference sequence). Unmatched junction bases numbered 5, after V lost 5 bases and J lost 0 bases. This CDR3 spans 17 amino acids. The chain's CDR3 is CASRPGQGISGANVLTF. The CDR3 DNA follows: TGTGCCAGCAGACCGGGACAGGGGATCTCTGGGGCCAACGTCCTGACTTTC.

This clone is a singleton in its sample. The chain joins TRBV27 to TRBJ2-1; 9 bases are shared with TRBD1. The CDR3 runs to 13 residues. Trimming at V came to 8 bases and at J to 6 bases, leaving 5 bases not matched to a gene. CDR1 is MNHEY and CDR2 is SMNVEV in the germline V gene (reference sequence). Here the CDR3 reads CASQQGAANEQFF. The CDR3 DNA sequence: TGTGCCAGCCAACAGGGGGCTGCCAATGAGCAGTTCTTC.

J is TRBJ1-1 and V is TRBV5-1, with D possibly matching TRBD1 (5 bases). The CDR3 has 14 amino acids. Germline-derived CDR1 and CDR2 are SGHRS and YFSETQ. V was cut by 2 bases and J by 3 bases, with 11 bases left in between. Here the CDR3 reads CASSFGGTDTEAFF. The CDR3 bases are TGCGCCAGCAGCTTCGGGGGGACCGACACTGAAGCTTTCTTT.

The chain couples TRBV9 to TRBJ2-7, with a tentative D call TRBD1 (7 bases). From germline, CDR1 is SGDLS and CDR2 YYNGEE. V lost 7 bases and J lost 5, with 16 bases in between. The CDR3 covers 13 residues. CDR3 sequence (DNA): TGTGCCAGCTCGGCGGGACAGCCGAACGAGCAGTACTTC. Protein product: CASSAGQPNEQYF.

The chain combines TRBV12-3 or TRBV12-4 with TRBJ1-1, with no clear D. The V and J ends lost 6 bases and 4 bases respectively, with 12 bases between them. This CDR3 comprises 13 residues. This CDR3 reads CASSRQVGTEAFF. The CDR3 DNA reads TGTGCCAGCAGCCGTCAGGTTGGCACTGAAGCTTTCTTT.

V gene TRBV7-9 combines with J gene TRBJ2-5, with D perhaps TRBD2 (5 bases). The CDR3 loop spans 13 amino acids. The germline gives CDR1 SEHNR, CDR2 FQNEAQ (reference sequence). Trimming removed 1 base from V and 4 bases from J, with 7 bases in between. The CDR3 nucleotides read TGTGCCAGCAGCTTAGTAGGAGGAGAGACCCAGTACTTC. Protein sequence: CASSLVGGETQYF.

This chain joins TRBV7-2 and TRBJ1-2, with a weak D call TRBD1 (6 bases). The V end was cut by 5 bases, the J end by 7 bases, with 11 bases between. This CDR3 contains 12 residues. The germline V gene encodes CDR1 SGHTA and CDR2 FQGNSA. The CDR3 is CASSEQGSGYTF. Written as DNA, the CDR3 is TGTGCCAGCAGCGAACAGGGATCTGGCTACACCTTC.